The next 16 T cell receptor beta chains were all read from a single sample in a study of blood T cell repertoires in COVID-19. Assay: immunoSEQ multiplex PCR; the TCRdb copy retains only in-frame clones and omits some. The sample has roughly 200,000 clones, approximately 83% seen once. Sequencing was done on a sample of peripheral blood. Receptors were obtained from a woman aged 25 to 45 with COVID-19, enrolled during active disease.

A single count supports this clone. Different DNA sequences within this sample yield the same CDR3. The chain couples TRBV4-3 to TRBJ2-7, with D possibly TRBD2 on 5 matching bases. The CDR3 has 13 residues. CDR1 is LGHNA and CDR2 is YSLEER in the germline V gene. The V end was cut by 1 base, the J end by 6 bases, with 10 bases between. The CDR3 sequence: CASSQGAGSEQYF. The CDR3 nucleotides are TGCGCCAGCAGCCAAGGGGCGGGTAGCGAGCAGTACTTC.

The rearrangement links TRBV19 to TRBJ2-5, with 11 bases lining up with TRBD2. Germline values: CDR1 LNHDA, CDR2 SQIVND (reference sequence). The V and J ends lost 7 bases and 3 bases, in that order; junction bases with no gene match: 1. This CDR3 has 13 residues. The CDR3 spells CASKGLAEETQYF. The CDR3 coding sequence is TGTGCCAGTAAGGGACTAGCGGAAGAGACCCAGTACTTC.

The V call is TRBV5-1, the J call TRBJ2-2, with TRBD2 matching 9 bases. V trimming: 7 bases; J trimming: 7 bases; junction bases outside the gene matches: 14. The V gene's germline CDR1 is SGHRS and CDR2 YFSETQ. CDR3 length equals 16 residues. The CDR3 nucleotides are TGCGCCAGCTCCCCTTTTGCGGGGGGGCCTGACGGGGAGCTGTTTTTT. This sequence encodes CASSPFAGGPDGELFF.

This clone is a singleton in its sample. The chain joins TRBV29-1 to TRBJ1-1; unclear D gene. The V end lost 4 bases, the J end lost 0 bases, and 3 bases lay between the germline ends. CDR3 length equals 11 residues. Germline V lookup: CDR1 SQVTM, CDR2 ANQGSEA. CDR3 amino acids: CSVVVNTEAFF. The CDR3 region has the DNA TGCAGCGTTGTAGTGAACACTGAAGCTTTCTTT.

This clone showed up just a few times. The rearrangement links TRBV19 to TRBJ1-1; the D gene is possibly TRBD1 (5 bases). V gave up 0 bases and J gave up 6 bases, with 14 bases separating them. Germline lookup yields CDR1 LNHDA and CDR2 SQIVND (reference sequence). CDR3 size: 15 residues. CDR3 bases: TGTGCCAGTAGTATAGAGGCGGGGACGTCCGCTGAAGCTTTCTTT. Its translation is CASSIEAGTSAEAFF.

The genes are TRBV29-1 and TRBJ2-5, with 12 bases aligning to TRBD2. The trim removed 7 bases at V and 2 bases at J, leaving 2 bases unmatched. The CDR3 loop spans 13 amino acids. Germline loops: CDR1 SQVTM, CDR2 ANQGSEA. CDR3 DNA: TGCAGCGCGGGACTAGCGGGTCAAGAGACCCAGTACTTC. Protein: CSAGLAGQETQYF.

This clone appeared once. The V call is TRBV19, the J call TRBJ2-7; 8 nucleotides line up with TRBD1. The CDR3 loop spans 14 amino acids. V dropped 5 bases and J dropped 7; count of bases not matched to a gene: 10. Germline V gives CDR1 LNHDA, CDR2 SQIVND (reference sequence). The CDR3 DNA is TGTGCCAGTAGTTCGGACAGGGAAACGGGTGAGCAGTACTTC. As protein: CASSSDRETGEQYF.

This clone was detected only once. The chain couples TRBV27 to TRBJ2-3, with TRBD2 matching over 10 bases. Germline CDR1 MNHEY, CDR2 SMNVEV (reference sequence). V was clipped by 5 bases and J by 1 base; unmatched bases: 6. The CDR3 extends over 16 amino acids. The CDR3 nucleotides read TGTGCCAGCAGTCTTCTAGCGGGAGTGGGCACAGATACGCAGTATTTT. Translation gives CASSLLAGVGTDTQYF.

The chain is built from TRBV15 and TRBJ1-5, with TRBD1 matching 7 bases. Trimming cost V 3 bases and J 5 bases; bases outside gene matches: 4. This CDR3 is 14 amino acids long. Looked up from germline, CDR1 is LNHNV and CDR2 is YYDKDF (reference sequence). The DNA for the CDR3 is TGTGCCACCAGCAGCGGGACAGCCGATCAGCCCCAGCATTTT. As protein: CATSSGTADQPQHF.

The chain combines TRBV3-1 (or the pseudogene TRBV3-2) with TRBJ1-4, with a weak D call TRBD1 (5 bases). Trimming stripped 5 bases from V and 8 bases from J, with 21 bases between. CDR1 is LGHDT and CDR2 is YNNKEL in the germline V gene (reference sequence). This CDR3 is built from 16 residues. This CDR3 is CASSSATTVGGEKLFF. CDR3 in DNA: TGTGCCAGCAGCTCTGCGACGACAGTCGGGGGGGAAAAACTGTTTTTT.

J is TRBJ1-5 and V is TRBV19; 7 bases match TRBD1. Germline values: CDR1 LNHDA, CDR2 SQIVND (reference sequence). V dropped 7 bases and J dropped 2; count of bases not matched to a gene: 5. The CDR3 extends over 14 amino acids. CDR3 sequence: CASTSTGGNQPQHF. Here the CDR3 DNA reads TGTGCCAGTACCTCTACAGGGGGCAATCAGCCCCAGCATTTT.

This chain connects TRBV15 to TRBJ1-5; D remains unclear. The germline V gene has CDR1 LNHNV and CDR2 YYDKDF (reference sequence). V shed 6 bases and J shed 0 bases, with 6 bases lying between them. CDR3 length equals 13 residues. The CDR3 nucleotides read TGTGCCACCAGTACAAATAGCAATCAGCCCCAGCATTTT. Amino acid sequence: CATSTNSNQPQHF.

The chain employs TRBV6-6 and TRBJ1-2; 10 positions agree with TRBD1. V lost 2 bases, J lost 2 bases, and 2 bases stayed unmatched. The CDR3 length is 15 residues. Per the germline V gene, CDR1 is MNHNY and CDR2 is SVGAGI (reference sequence). CDR3 DNA: TGTGCCAGCAGTTACGCGACAGGGGGCAACTATGGCTACACCTTC. Encoded protein: CASSYATGGNYGYTF.

V is TRBV19 and J is TRBJ1-5; D unresolved. V lost 4 bases to trimming and J lost 2 bases, with 12 bases between them. The CDR3 runs to 15 residues. Per germline, CDR1 LNHDA and CDR2 SQIVND (reference sequence). This chain's CDR3 is CASSRVLQGNQPQHF. As DNA, the CDR3 is TGTGCCAGTAGTAGGGTGCTCCAGGGCAATCAGCCCCAGCATTTT.

The chain has TRBV5-4 and TRBJ1-2; 8 nucleotides match TRBD1. This CDR3 is built from 15 residues. Looked up from germline, CDR1 is SGHNT and CDR2 is YYREEE (reference sequence). V was clipped by 2 bases and J by 3 bases; unmatched bases: 6. CDR3 DNA: TGTGCCAGCAGCTTCTCGACAGGGGTGGACTATGGCTACACCTTC. Its protein is CASSFSTGVDYGYTF.

The V call is TRBV6-2 or TRBV6-3, the J call TRBJ2-3; 16 bases match TRBD2. V dropped 4 bases and J dropped 3; count of bases not matched to a gene: 13. This CDR3 contains 20 residues. Germline CDR1 and CDR2: MNHEY and SVGEGT. The CDR3 reads CASSFDTGTSGGAPTDTQYF. CDR3 bases: TGTGCCAGCAGTTTCGACACCGGGACTAGCGGGGGGGCCCCTACAGATACGCAGTATTTT.